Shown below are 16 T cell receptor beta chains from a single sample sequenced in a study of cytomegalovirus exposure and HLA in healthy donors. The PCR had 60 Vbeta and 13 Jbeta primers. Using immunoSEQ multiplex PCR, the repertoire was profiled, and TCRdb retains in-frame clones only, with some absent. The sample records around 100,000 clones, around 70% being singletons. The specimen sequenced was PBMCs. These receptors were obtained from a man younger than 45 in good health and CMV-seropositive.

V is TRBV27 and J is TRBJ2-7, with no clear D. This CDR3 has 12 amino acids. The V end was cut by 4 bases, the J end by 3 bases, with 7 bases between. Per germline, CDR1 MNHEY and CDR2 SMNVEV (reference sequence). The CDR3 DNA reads TGTGCCAGCAGTTCCCCCAGCTACGAGCAGTACTTC. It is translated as CASSSPSYEQYF.

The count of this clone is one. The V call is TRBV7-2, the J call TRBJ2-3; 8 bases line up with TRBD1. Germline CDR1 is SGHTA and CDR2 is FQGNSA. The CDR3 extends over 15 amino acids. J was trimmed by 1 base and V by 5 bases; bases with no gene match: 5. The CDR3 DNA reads TGTGCCAGCAGCCTCCAGACAGGGGGCACAGATACGCAGTATTTT. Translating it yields CASSLQTGGTDTQYF.

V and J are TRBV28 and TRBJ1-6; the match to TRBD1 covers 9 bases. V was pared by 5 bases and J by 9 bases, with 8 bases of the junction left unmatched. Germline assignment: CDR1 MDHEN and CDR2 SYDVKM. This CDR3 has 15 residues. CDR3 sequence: CASSTPATGGSPLHF. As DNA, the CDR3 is TGTGCCAGCAGTACCCCCGCGACAGGGGGTTCACCCCTCCACTTT.

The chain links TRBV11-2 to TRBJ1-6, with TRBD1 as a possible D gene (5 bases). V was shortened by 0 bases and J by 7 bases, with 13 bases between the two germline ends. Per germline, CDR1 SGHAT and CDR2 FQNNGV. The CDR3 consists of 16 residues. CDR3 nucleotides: TGTGCCAGCAGCTTAGATCGGGCAGGGCGGAATTCACCCCTCCACTTT. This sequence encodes CASSLDRAGRNSPLHF.

The chain's CDR3 is CASSGGVSYEQYF. CDR3 in DNA: TGTGCCAGCAGTGGGGGGGTCTCCTACGAGCAGTACTTC. V is TRBV27 and J is TRBJ2-7; TRBD2 matches at 7 bases. In germline, CDR1 is MNHEY, CDR2 SMNVEV (reference sequence). CDR3 length: 13 amino acids. Losses at the gene ends were 5 bases for V and 0 bases for J; bases not matched to a gene: 1.

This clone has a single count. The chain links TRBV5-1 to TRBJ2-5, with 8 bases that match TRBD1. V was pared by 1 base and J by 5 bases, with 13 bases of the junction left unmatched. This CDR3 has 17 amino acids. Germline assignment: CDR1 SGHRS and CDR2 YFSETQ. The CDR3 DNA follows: TGCGCCAGCAGCTTGTCAGGGGGCTTTCTACCCGAGGAGACCCAGTACTTC. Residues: CASSLSGGFLPEETQYF.

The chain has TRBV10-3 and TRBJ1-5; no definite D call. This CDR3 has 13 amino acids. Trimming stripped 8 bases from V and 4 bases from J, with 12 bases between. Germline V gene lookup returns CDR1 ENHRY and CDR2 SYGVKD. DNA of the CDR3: TGTGCCATCGCATTCCAACTGAATCAGCCCCAGCATTTT. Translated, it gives CAIAFQLNQPQHF.

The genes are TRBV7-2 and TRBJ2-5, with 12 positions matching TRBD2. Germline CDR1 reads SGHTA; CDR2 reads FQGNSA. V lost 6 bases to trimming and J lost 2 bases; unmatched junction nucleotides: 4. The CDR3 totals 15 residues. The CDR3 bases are TGTGCCAGCAGTTGGACTAGCGGGACGCAAGAGACCCAGTACTTC. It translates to CASSWTSGTQETQYF. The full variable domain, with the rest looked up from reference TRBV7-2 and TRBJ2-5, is GAGVSQSPSNKVTEKGKDVELRCDPISGHTALYWYRQSLGQGLEFLIYFQGNSAPDKSGLPSDRFSAERTGGSVSTLTIQRTQQEDSAVYLCASSWTSGTQETQYFGPGTRLLVL.

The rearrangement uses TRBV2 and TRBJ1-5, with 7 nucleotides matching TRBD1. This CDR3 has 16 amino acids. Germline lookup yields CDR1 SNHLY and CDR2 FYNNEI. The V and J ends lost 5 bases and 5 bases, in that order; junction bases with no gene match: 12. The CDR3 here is CASSLQTGALDQPQHF. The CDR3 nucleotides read TGTGCCAGCAGTCTCCAAACAGGGGCCCTCGATCAGCCCCAGCATTTT.

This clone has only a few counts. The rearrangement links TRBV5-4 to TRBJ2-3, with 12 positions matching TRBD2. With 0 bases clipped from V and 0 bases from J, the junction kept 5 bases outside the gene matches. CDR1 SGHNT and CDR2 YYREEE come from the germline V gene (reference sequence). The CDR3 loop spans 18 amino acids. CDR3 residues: CASSLGLAGDTSTDTQYF. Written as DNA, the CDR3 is TGTGCCAGCAGCTTGGGACTAGCGGGAGACACTAGCACAGATACGCAGTATTTT.

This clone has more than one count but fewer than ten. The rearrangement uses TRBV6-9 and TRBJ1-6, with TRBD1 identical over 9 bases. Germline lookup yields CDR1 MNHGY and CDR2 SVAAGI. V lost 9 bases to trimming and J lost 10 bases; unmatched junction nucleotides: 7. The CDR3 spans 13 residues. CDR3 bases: TGTGCCAGGTCGACAGGGGGAAGATCACCCCTCCACTTT. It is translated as CARSTGGRSPLHF.

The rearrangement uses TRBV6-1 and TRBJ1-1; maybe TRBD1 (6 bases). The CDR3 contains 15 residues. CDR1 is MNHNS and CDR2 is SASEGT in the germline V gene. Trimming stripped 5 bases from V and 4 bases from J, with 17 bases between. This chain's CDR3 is CASSPKGGPGTEAFF. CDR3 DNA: TGTGCCAGCAGTCCCAAGGGGGGGCCGGGCACTGAAGCTTTCTTT.

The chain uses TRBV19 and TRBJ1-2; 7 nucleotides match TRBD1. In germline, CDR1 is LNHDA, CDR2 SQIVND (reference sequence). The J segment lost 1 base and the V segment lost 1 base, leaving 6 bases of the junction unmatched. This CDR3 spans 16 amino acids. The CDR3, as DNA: TGTGCCAGTAGTATAGGGACAGGACGAGTTAACTATGGCTACACCTTC. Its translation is CASSIGTGRVNYGYTF.

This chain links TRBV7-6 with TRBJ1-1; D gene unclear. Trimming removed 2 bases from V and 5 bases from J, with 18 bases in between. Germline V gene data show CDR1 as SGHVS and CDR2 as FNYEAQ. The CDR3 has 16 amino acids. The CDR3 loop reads CASSLKTSGLGTEAFF. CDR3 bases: TGTGCCAGCAGCTTAAAAACCAGCGGGTTAGGGACTGAAGCTTTCTTT.

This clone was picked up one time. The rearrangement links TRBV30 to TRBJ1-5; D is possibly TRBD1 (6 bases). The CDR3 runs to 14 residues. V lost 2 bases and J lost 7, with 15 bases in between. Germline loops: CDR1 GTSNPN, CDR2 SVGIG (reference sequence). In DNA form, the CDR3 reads TGTGCCTGGAGTCGAACAGGGTGGGGACAGCCCCAGCATTTT. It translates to CAWSRTGWGQPQHF. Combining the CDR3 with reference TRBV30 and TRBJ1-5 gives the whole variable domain SQTIHQWPATLVQPVGSPLSLECTVEGTSNPNLYWYRQAAGRGLQLLFYSVGIGQISSEVPQNLSASRPQDRQFILSSKKLLLSDSGFYLCAWSRTGWGQPQHFGDGTRLSIL.

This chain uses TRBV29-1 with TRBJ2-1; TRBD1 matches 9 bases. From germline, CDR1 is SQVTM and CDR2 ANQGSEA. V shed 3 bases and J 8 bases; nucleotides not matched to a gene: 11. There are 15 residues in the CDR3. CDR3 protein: CSVEPRDRAFDEQFF. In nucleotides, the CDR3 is TGCAGCGTTGAGCCCCGGGACAGGGCTTTCGATGAGCAGTTCTTC.